This T cell receptor (beta chain) was captured by sequencing in a study of response to subunit inactivated influenza vaccine (dated by TCRdb to the late 2010s). Context from the whole study: To follow how T cells responded to a trivalent subunit inactivated influenza vaccine, the researchers relied on deep quantitative profiling of the T cell receptor repertoire. Study-level results and caveats: The authors proposed that each seasonal influenza vaccination may bring in only a limited number of new T cells.

A word on this clonotype: Its antigen specificity is not known. Base qualities are missing; no much larger clone stands one base away.

CDR1 is given as SGHRS and CDR2 as YFSETQ, both from the germline V gene. V is clipped by 1 base and J by 2 bases, and the sequence between their germline boundaries is 10 bases long. The CDR3 numbers 14 residues from cysteine through phenylalanine. Left in the record is the CDR3 DNA by itself, 42 bases read in frame from the first base. The library was generated by RT-PCR. The sequencer listed for this sample is Illumina HiSeq 2500. Starting from the raw public reads, TCRdb applied fastp trimming at Q25, assembled clones with MiXCR and retained in-frame beta chains. Entries that share a CDR3 protein sequence are merged under the most common genes and DNA. For this sample there are roughly 540,000 distinct CDR3 sequences; roughly 25% appear just once. Jointly, the top ten make up 2.5% to 3.5% of the sample. The sample also formed part of further work on T cells expressing NK-cell markers. Per the second study: 5'RACE template switching, by which a universal primer site and unique molecular identifiers were added, was used to make TCR beta cDNA libraries. Roughly 8 donors provided sorted CD3+CD56+NKG2C+, CD3+CD56+NKG2C- and CD3+CD56-NKG2C+ T-cell subsets, whose TCR beta-chain repertoires were profiled. Most of the eight sequenced donors were HCMV-seropositive and one was HCMV-seronegative. To restrict sorting to alphabetaTCR-expressing T cells, an anti-gammadeltaTCR antibody was added in several experiments. For six donors, the dominant CD3+CD56+NKG2C+ clonotypes were among the top 10 CD8+ clonotypes and accounted for 1.0-7.0% of CD8+ T cells. Those dominant clonotypes were again the most abundant among CD3+CD56-NKG2C+ cells in a handful of donors, at roughly 25-65%. Whether the expanded NKG2C-expressing T cell clones were specific for HCMV antigens remained unclear. The study sequenced eight donors, all healthy volunteers chosen at random: three men and five women. To determine HCMV serostatus, a commercial ELISA kit was used to detect HCMV-specific IgG in serum. Ficoll density gradient centrifugation was used to isolate peripheral blood mononuclear cells from blood. CD4+ and CD8+ T cells were isolated from PBMC by magnetic immunoseparation with Miltenyi isolation kits. cDNA synthesis was primed from the TCR beta constant segment and was followed by two successive PCR amplification steps. The libraries were sequenced on Illumina HiSeq 2000/2500, MiSeq or NextSeq, producing 2 x 150 bp reads. MIGEC handled demultiplexing of the reads and grouping by UMI, while MiTCR was used to assemble and quantify clonotypes. To exclude erroneous sequences, any TCR cDNA sequence not supported by at least two reads was discarded. The tcR package was used for downstream repertoire analysis, and clonotypes were matched across fractions by CDR3 nucleotide sequence plus V segment. VDJmatch was used to annotate antigen specificity against VDJdb, with one amino acid substitution allowed in CDR3.

Sequencing was performed on CD4+ T cells sorted from PBMCs, taken less than 13 days after vaccination. The receptor was isolated from a man aged 45-65 years who received an inactivated influenza vaccine. Donor details come from another sample of the same person, matched by shared clones. The sequence joins TRBV5-1 to TRBJ2-7, with the D segment identity uncertain. The nucleotide sequence is TGCGCCAGCAGCTTGCGGCCAGAGACCTACGAGCAGTACTTC. It codes for CASSLRPETYEQYF.